This TCR beta chain was sequenced during a study of T cell responses to AZD1222 COVID-19 vaccine. Study-level findings and limits: The study identified only a handful of AZD1222 recipients as seropositive at baseline. No day 14 peak samples; only post-peak repertoires were characterized.

Trimming took 5 bases from V and 5 from J; bases not matched to a gene: 6. There are 15 residues in the CDR3. Germline-derived CDR1 and CDR2 are SGHAT and FQNNGV. Profiled with immunoSEQ multiplex PCR; TCRdb holds only in-frame clones, not every one. The sample has about 120,000 clones, more than 70% seen once. Points on this clone: Its target is not known.

The source of this sequence is an adult in good health. The sample in question was peripheral blood, obtained on day 0 of AZD1222 vaccination. The chain has TRBV11-2 and TRBJ1-6; the match to TRBD1 covers 7 bases. The CDR3 nucleotides read TGTGCCAGCAGCCACAGGGGTACGGATAATTCACCCCTCCACTTT. Its protein product is CASSHRGTDNSPLHF.